One and the same sample provided the 30 T cell receptor beta chains below, sequenced in a study of cytomegalovirus exposure and HLA in healthy donors. 60 Vbeta and 13 Jbeta primers were used in PCR. The protocol was immunoSEQ multiplex PCR, while the TCRdb copy is restricted to in-frame clones and leaves out a portion. Here the sample table reports about 120,000 clones. The sample taken for sequencing was PBMCs. The receptor set was obtained from a man aged 40-49 years in good health and CMV-seropositive.

The gene calls are TRBV6-5 and TRBJ1-5, with 9 bases matching TRBD1. This CDR3 has 16 residues. Germline CDR1 and CDR2: MNHEY and SVGAGI. V lost 4 bases to trimming and J lost 6 bases; unmatched junction nucleotides: 10. The CDR3 loop is CASSSHFTGGGQPQHF. The DNA for the CDR3 is TGTGCCAGCAGTTCCCATTTTACAGGGGGCGGTCAGCCCCAGCATTTT.

The chain is built from TRBV27 and TRBJ2-7; D may be TRBD1 (5 bases). The V end lost 2 bases, the J end lost 1 base, and 9 bases lay between the germline ends. The CDR3 spans 14 residues. CDR1 MNHEY and CDR2 SMNVEV come from the germline V gene (reference sequence). The CDR3 region has the DNA TGTGCCAGCAGTTTACGTCCAGGGTCCTACGAGCAGTACTTC. Translation: CASSLRPGSYEQYF.

The J gene is TRBJ2-7, the V gene TRBV9, with 14 bases aligning to TRBD2. Germline V gives CDR1 SGDLS, CDR2 YYNGEE. There are 19 residues in the CDR3. Unmatched junction bases numbered 13, after V lost 0 bases and J lost 5 bases. The CDR3 region is CASSVEGLAGGNRIDEQYF. DNA of the CDR3: TGTGCCAGCAGCGTAGAAGGACTAGCGGGAGGAAATCGGATCGACGAGCAGTACTTC.

The J gene is TRBJ2-7, the V gene TRBV29-1, with a tentative D call TRBD1 (6 bases). Germline CDR1 and CDR2: SQVTM and ANQGSEA. The CDR3 runs to 16 residues. Trimming took 4 bases from V and 4 from J, leaving 23 bases between them. The chain's CDR3 is CSVGGRGLRGSYEQYF. CDR3 coding DNA: TGCAGCGTTGGTGGCAGGGGCCTGAGGGGCAGTTACGAGCAGTACTTC.

The chain is built from TRBV27 and TRBJ2-7, with TRBD2 identical over 11 bases. With 5 bases clipped from V and 3 bases from J, the junction kept 6 bases outside the gene matches. Germline lookup yields CDR1 MNHEY and CDR2 SMNVEV (reference sequence). This CDR3 spans 15 amino acids. The CDR3 sequence is CASSARLAGHYEQYF. The CDR3, as DNA: TGTGCCAGCAGTGCCCGACTAGCGGGACACTACGAGCAGTACTTC.

The chain carries TRBV5-1 and TRBJ2-3; 7 bases align to TRBD1. This CDR3 comprises 16 residues. Trimming took 7 bases from V and 2 from J; bases not matched to a gene: 13. CDR1 is SGHRS and CDR2 is YFSETQ in the germline V gene. The DNA of the CDR3 is TGCGCCAGCCGAAAACACCGGGACAGTCCCACAGATACGCAGTATTTT. Amino acid sequence: CASRKHRDSPTDTQYF.

The V and J genes are TRBV6-4 and TRBJ2-2; 11 bases fit TRBD2. The CDR3 contains 16 residues. Per the germline V gene, CDR1 is MRHNA and CDR2 is SNTAGT. V shed 6 bases and J 4 bases; nucleotides not matched to a gene: 7. The CDR3 region has the DNA TGTGCCAGCAGCCCACTAGCGGGAGCTACCACCGGGGAGCTGTTTTTT. Its protein product is CASSPLAGATTGELFF.

This chain uses TRBV7-6 with TRBJ2-3, with D unresolved. The CDR3 loop spans 14 amino acids. Germline V gene data show CDR1 as SGHVS and CDR2 as FNYEAQ. Between the trimmed V and J ends, which lost 2 bases and 5 bases, there was a span of 11 bases. In nucleotides, the CDR3 is TGTGCCAGCAGCTTACTTCGGAGCGAAGATACGCAGTATTTT. Residues: CASSLLRSEDTQYF. Variable domain in full (rest from reference TRBV7-6 and TRBJ2-3): GAGVSQSPRYKVTKRGQDVALRCDPISGHVSLYWYRQALGQGPEFLTYFNYEAQQDKSGLPNDRFSAERPEGSISTLTIQRTEQRDSAMYRCASSLLRSEDTQYFGPGTRLTVL.

The chain has TRBV27 and TRBJ1-2; no definite D call. This CDR3 has 16 amino acids. Germline V gene data show CDR1 as MNHEY and CDR2 as SMNVEV (reference sequence). V was shortened by 6 bases and J by 4 bases, with 21 bases between the two germline ends. CDR3 residues: CASSLIPGGASYGYTF. The CDR3 DNA follows: TGTGCCAGCAGCCTAATCCCGGGAGGAGCCTCCTATGGCTACACCTTC.

This chain uses TRBV25-1 with TRBJ1-1, with 7 bases lining up with TRBD1. The CDR3 is 15 amino acids. Germline-derived CDR1 and CDR2 are MGHDK and SYGVNS. J was trimmed by 1 base and V by 3 bases; bases with no gene match: 5. The CDR3 loop is CASSDGGQTNTEAFF. In DNA, the CDR3 is TGTGCCAGCAGTGACGGGGGACAGACGAACACTGAAGCTTTCTTT.

This rearrangement joins TRBV9 to TRBJ2-2; 12 nucleotides align to TRBD1. Trimming removed 3 bases from V and 6 bases from J; junction bases left unmatched: 12. Germline loops: CDR1 SGDLS, CDR2 YYNGEE. The CDR3 totals 18 residues. The CDR3 nucleotides read TGTGCCAGCAGCGAGGGCCCCGGGACAGGGGGCTATTCCGGGGAGCTGTTTTTT. Its translation: CASSEGPGTGGYSGELFF.

The chain combines TRBV7-9 with TRBJ2-1; TRBD2 aligns across 8 bases. This CDR3 spans 18 amino acids. Trimming at V came to 4 bases and at J to 3 bases, leaving 14 bases not matched to a gene. Germline V gene lookup returns CDR1 SEHNR and CDR2 FQNEAQ (reference sequence). The CDR3 DNA reads as TGTGCCAGCAGCTCTCCCCCCTCTTCAGCGGGAGTCTACAATGAGCAGTTCTTC. Translation: CASSSPPSSAGVYNEQFF.

CDR3 sequence (DNA): TGTGCCAGCTCACCGGGTTCTGGGGCCACTTTCTTT. Translating gives CASSPGSGATFF. This chain uses TRBV18 with TRBJ1-1; a weak D match, TRBD1 (5 bases). Germline V gene lookup returns CDR1 KGHSH and CDR2 LQKENI. Trimming stripped 3 bases from V and 12 bases from J, with 14 bases between. CDR3 length: 12 amino acids.

The chain uses TRBV7-2 and TRBJ2-1; 11 nucleotides agree with TRBD1. Germline trimming cut 4 bases from V and 8 bases from J; bases unmatched to any gene: 7. This CDR3 comprises 15 residues. The germline V gene encodes CDR1 SGHTA and CDR2 FQGNSA. The CDR3 DNA follows: TGTGCCAGCAGCTCCCGGGACAGGGGGTTGGATGAGCAGTTCTTC. This sequence encodes CASSSRDRGLDEQFF.

This rearrangement joins TRBV30 to TRBJ2-1; 7 bases map to TRBD1. The V segment lost 2 bases and the J segment 2 bases; nucleotides outside the gene matches: 3. Germline V lookup: CDR1 GTSNPN, CDR2 SVGIG (reference sequence). CDR3 length: 14 residues. This CDR3 reads CAWSSGTAYNEQFF. In DNA form, the CDR3 reads TGTGCCTGGAGTTCCGGGACAGCCTACAATGAGCAGTTCTTC.

The rearrangement joins TRBV28 to TRBJ1-2, with D unclear. Trimming left V 2 bases short and J 3 bases short, with 13 bases between. Germline CDR1 reads MDHEN; CDR2 reads SYDVKM. The length of the CDR3 is 15 residues. Here the CDR3 DNA reads TGTGCCAGCAGTTTAGAGCGGAACGGCGACTATGGCTACACCTTC. Protein product: CASSLERNGDYGYTF.

The chain links TRBV19 to TRBJ2-1; 7 bases are shared with TRBD2. With V trimmed by 3 bases and J by 6 bases, 8 bases remained unmatched. Per germline, CDR1 LNHDA and CDR2 SQIVND (reference sequence). The CDR3 consists of 15 residues. Here the CDR3 reads CASSIGLVGPNEQFF. The CDR3 DNA reads as TGTGCCAGTAGTATCGGACTAGTAGGACCCAATGAGCAGTTCTTC.

The chain couples TRBV29-1 to TRBJ2-7; D is perhaps TRBD1 (5 bases). The CDR3 extends over 14 amino acids. V was cut by 4 bases and J by 0 bases, with 13 bases left in between. In germline, CDR1 is SQVTM, CDR2 ANQGSEA. CDR3: CSVVWERGSYEQYF. CDR3 nucleotide sequence: TGCAGCGTTGTTTGGGAAAGGGGCTCCTACGAGCAGTACTTC.

The chain has TRBV18 and TRBJ1-1; the D gene is possibly TRBD1 (5 bases). This CDR3 is built from 14 residues. V lost 1 base and J 2 bases, leaving 8 bases between the germline ends. CDR1 is KGHSH, CDR2 LQKENI, per germline. DNA of the CDR3: TGTGCCAGCTCACCACAGGGGATTAACACTGAAGCTTTCTTT. Protein sequence: CASSPQGINTEAFF.

The gene calls are TRBV7-8 and TRBJ2-1; 7 bases align to TRBD1. The trim removed 0 bases at V and 7 bases at J, leaving 9 bases unmatched. CDR3 size: 16 residues. Germline-derived CDR1 and CDR2 are SGHVS and FQNEAQ. Written as DNA, the CDR3 is TGTGCCAGCAGCTTAGCGCGGTCCCGCAGGGGGAATGAGCAGTTCTTC. It encodes CASSLARSRRGNEQFF.

The chain joins TRBV7-8 to TRBJ2-7, with TRBD1 identical over 10 bases. The germline V gene has CDR1 SGHVS and CDR2 FQNEAQ. The CDR3 length is 16 residues. V shed 1 base, J shed 4 bases, and the junction held 7 bases outside the gene matches. DNA for the CDR3: TGTGCCAGCAGCTTAGAGGGACAGGGGTCGAGATACGAGCAGTACTTC. Translating it yields CASSLEGQGSRYEQYF.

The V call is TRBV5-1, the J call TRBJ2-3; D is uncertain. Germline V gene sequence: CDR1 SGHRS, CDR2 YFSETQ. V gave up 2 bases and J gave up 2 bases, with 9 bases separating them. The length of the CDR3 is 14 residues. This CDR3 is CASSLASVTDTQYF. The CDR3 DNA follows: TGCGCCAGCAGCTTAGCGTCAGTCACAGATACGCAGTATTTT.

The chain uses TRBV18 and TRBJ2-5; D is undetermined. Per germline, CDR1 KGHSH and CDR2 LQKENI. V was pared by 2 bases and J by 2 bases, with 9 bases between. The CDR3 is 14 amino acids. The CDR3 nucleotides are TGTGCCAGCTCACCATTAACAGTACAAGAGACCCAGTACTTC. Translated: CASSPLTVQETQYF.

The gene calls are TRBV6-4 and TRBJ2-2, with 7 bases identical to TRBD2. Losses at the gene ends were 4 bases for V and 0 bases for J; bases not matched to a gene: 8. CDR3 length equals 17 residues. In germline, CDR1 is MRHNA, CDR2 SNTAGT. The CDR3 region is CASSASAGASNTGELFF. The DNA for the CDR3 is TGTGCCAGCAGTGCTTCTGCGGGAGCCTCGAACACCGGGGAGCTGTTTTTT.

This sequence joins TRBV9 and TRBJ1-1; D not resolved. The V end was cut by 0 bases, the J end by 1 base, with 19 bases between. The CDR3 loop spans 18 amino acids. Germline CDR1 SGDLS, CDR2 YYNGEE. In nucleotides, the CDR3 is TGTGCCAGCAGCGTAGGAGGTAAGAATAGAACCCCGAACACTGAAGCTTTCTTT. Protein product: CASSVGGKNRTPNTEAFF.

This chain joins TRBV10-3 and TRBJ1-4; no clear D gene. With 0 bases removed from V and 7 bases from J, the gap between germline ends came to 15 bases. Germline V gene lookup returns CDR1 ENHRY and CDR2 SYGVKD. There are 16 residues in the CDR3. The CDR3 region is CAISESGRLMGEKLFF. CDR3 DNA: TGTGCCATCAGTGAGTCTGGCAGGCTGATGGGTGAAAAACTGTTTTTT.

This chain links TRBV10-1 with TRBJ2-1, with 10 bases aligning to TRBD2. V lost 3 bases to trimming and J lost 7 bases; unmatched junction nucleotides: 6. The CDR3 sequence is 15 residues long. The germline CDR1 and CDR2 sequences are WNHNN and SYGVQD (reference sequence). DNA of the CDR3: TGCGCCAGCAGTGACCAGCGGGAGGGCTGGAATGAGCAGTTCTTC. Amino acids: CASSDQREGWNEQFF.

The genes are TRBV27 and TRBJ1-2; D is possibly TRBD1 (5 bases). V was clipped by 4 bases and J by 4 bases, with 16 bases between them. This CDR3 comprises 15 residues. The germline CDR1 and CDR2 sequences are MNHEY and SMNVEV (reference sequence). CDR3 nucleotide sequence: TGTGCCAGCAGTTCCCTATCGCTAAGGGGCTATGGCTACACCTTC. Its protein product is CASSSLSLRGYGYTF.

The CDR3 DNA reads as TGCGCCAGCAGCTGGGGACTGGTTAATGAAAAACTGTTTTTT. Residues: CASSWGLVNEKLFF. The rearrangement uses TRBV4-1 and TRBJ1-4; D might be TRBD1 (5 bases). CDR1 and CDR2 from the germline V gene are MGHRA and YSYEKL. CDR3 length: 14 amino acids. V shed 5 bases and J shed 4 bases, with 11 bases lying between them.

The rearrangement joins TRBV9 to TRBJ2-3; D perhaps matches TRBD1 (5 bases). Trimming removed 4 bases at V and 2 bases at J, with 14 bases between. The germline V gene encodes CDR1 SGDLS and CDR2 YYNGEE. The CDR3 is 15 residues long. CDR3 sequence (DNA): TGTGCCAGCAGCCCCACGAAGGGGTACACAGATACGCAGTATTTT. It specifies CASSPTKGYTDTQYF. The full variable domain, with the rest looked up from reference TRBV9 and TRBJ2-3, is DSGVTQTPKHLITATGQRVTLRCSPRSGDLSVYWYQQSLDQGLQFLIQYYNGEERAKGNILERFSAQQFPDLHSELNLSSLELGDSALYFCASSPTKGYTDTQYFGPGTRLTVL.